This TCR beta chain was profiled in a study of blood T cell repertoires in COVID-19. About the research overall: Samples taken during acute and convalescent COVID-19 were collected in the United States, Italy and Spain.

The germline CDR1 and CDR2 sequences are LNHDA and SQIVND (reference sequence). The CDR3 runs to 14 residues. The V end lost 5 bases, the J end lost 7 bases, and 18 bases lay between the germline ends. Which cohort a participant joined came from the clinical history participants gave. Exposed participants encountered a COVID-19 case during the 2 weeks preceding study entry. Source study methods: Reference gene primer amplification yielded estimated nucleated cell counts. This table comes from immunoSEQ multiplex PCR, and its TCRdb copy is limited to in-frame clones, with some not included. V, J and clone size derive from that table, while D and trimming were established from the DNA sequence. Found here are roughly 430,000 clones, roughly 88% of them singletons; the top ten hold 1.2% to 1.5%.

The genes are TRBV19 and TRBJ2-7, with D perhaps matching TRBD1 (7 bases). The source is a woman younger than 30 who had been exposed to COVID-19. Sequencing was carried out using PBMCs or T cells enriched from blood (not recorded which). The CDR3, as DNA: TGTGCCAGTAGTGACCGCCAGGGGGGCTTGGAGCAGTACTTC. Protein sequence: CASSDRQGGLEQYF.